Following are 27 T cell receptor beta chains from one sample sequenced in a study of early T cells in non-severe SARS-CoV-2 infection. TCRdb passed the 5' RACE reads through MiXCR, listing each CDR3 protein once. Of 45,000 to 75,000 distinct CDR3 sequences listed, approximately 12% were seen once; the top ten hold 4.8%. Sequenced input: whole blood. These receptors all stem from an adult who was a healthcare worker with PCR-confirmed SARS-CoV-2 infection or an uninfected control (not recorded which).

V gene TRBV5-1 combines with J gene TRBJ2-7; a weak D match, TRBD1 (5 bases). Trimming shortened V by 0 bases and J by 2 bases, and 9 bases separated the two germline ends. CDR1 and CDR2 from the germline V gene are SGHRS and YFSETQ. CDR3 length: 14 amino acids. CDR3 nucleotides: TGCGCCAGCAGCTTGGTACCAGGGACCTACGAGCAGTACTTC. Translated, it gives CASSLVPGTYEQYF.

This rearrangement joins TRBV5-1 to TRBJ2-3; perhaps TRBD2 as D (6 bases). CDR1 is SGHRS, CDR2 YFSETQ, per germline. The CDR3 sequence is 15 residues long. Between the trimmed V and J ends, which lost 3 bases and 1 base, there was a span of 12 bases. The CDR3 reads CASSWQAGGTDTQYF. The CDR3 nucleotides read TGCGCCAGCAGCTGGCAAGCGGGCGGCACAGATACGCAGTATTTT.

This clonotype was counted only a few times. The rearrangement uses TRBV5-1 and TRBJ2-1; D is possibly TRBD1 (5 bases). This CDR3 is built from 13 residues. CDR1 SGHRS and CDR2 YFSETQ come from the germline V gene. V lost 0 bases and J lost 8, with 9 bases in between. CDR3 in amino acids: CASSLEGLDEQFF. In nucleotides, the CDR3 is TGCGCCAGCAGCTTGGAGGGGCTGGATGAGCAGTTCTTC.

The table lists this clonotype with many counts. The V call is TRBV2, the J call TRBJ2-1, with a possible D match to TRBD1 (5 bases). Germline CDR1 and CDR2: SNHLY and FYNNEI. The CDR3 is 12 residues long. V lost 7 bases, J lost 6 bases, and 10 bases lay in between. For the CDR3, the DNA is TGTGCCAGCAAGAAGGGGCTCAATGAGCAGTTCTTC. Encoded protein: CASKKGLNEQFF. The entire variable domain, with the rest obtained from reference TRBV2 and TRBJ2-1, is as follows: EPEVTQTPSHQVTQMGQEVILRCVPISNHLYFYWYRQILGQKVEFLVSFYNNEISEKSEIFDDQFSVERPDGSNFTLKIRSTKLEDSAMYFCASKKGLNEQFFGPGTRLTVL.

The chain uses TRBV6-1 and TRBJ2-1; 7 bases map to TRBD1. V lost 5 bases and J lost 8; bases outside the gene matches: 9. Germline loops: CDR1 MNHNS, CDR2 SASEGT. This CDR3 has 14 amino acids. DNA for the CDR3: TGTGCCAGCAGTCGACAGGGAGTTAGGGATGAGCAGTTCTTC. Its protein product is CASSRQGVRDEQFF.

The chain recombines TRBV21-1 with TRBJ2-1; TRBD2 was called by the table and not checked on the DNA. TRBV21-1 is a recognized pseudogene. The CDR3 is 17 residues long. The CDR3: CASSDARGTSRNNEQFF. CDR3 DNA sequence: TGTGCCAGCAGCGACGCGAGAGGGACTAGCAGGAACAATGAGCAGTTCTTC.

This rearrangement joins TRBV5-1 to TRBJ2-5; D is undetermined. The CDR3 has 14 residues. The germline V and J ends were trimmed by 5 bases and 3 bases, with 14 bases remaining between them. Germline CDR1 SGHRS, CDR2 YFSETQ. Here the CDR3 DNA reads TGCGCCAGCAGTCTCGAGATGCCTAAAGAGACCCAGTACTTC. Protein: CASSLEMPKETQYF.

CDR3 nucleotide sequence: TGTGCCAGCAGTGAGTCTGTTTATGGCTACACCTTC. This encodes CASSESVYGYTF. The chain joins TRBV2 to TRBJ1-2; D is unclear. The V gene's germline CDR1 is SNHLY and CDR2 FYNNEI. V was pared by 3 bases and J by 5 bases, with 7 bases between. This CDR3 has 12 amino acids.

This clonotype was picked up many times. The CDR3 is CASSPLSGISYEQYF. CDR3 in DNA: TGTGCCAGCAGTCCCTTGAGCGGGATCTCATACGAGCAGTACTTC. The chain couples TRBV7-8 to TRBJ2-7, with TRBD2 matching 7 bases. CDR1 SGHVS and CDR2 FQNEAQ come from the germline V gene. This CDR3 has 15 residues. Unmatched junction bases numbered 12, after V lost 6 bases and J lost 4 bases.

V is TRBV6-6 and J is TRBJ2-7; D is ambiguous. The CDR3 length is 15 residues. V was shortened by 0 bases and J by 6 bases, with 15 bases between the two germline ends. In germline, CDR1 is MNHNY, CDR2 SVGAGI (reference sequence). CDR3 in DNA: TGTGCCAGCAGTTACTCGACCTCTGGGTTCGGCGAGCAGTACTTC. Translation gives CASSYSTSGFGEQYF.

This clonotype occurred many times. The chain carries TRBV12-3 or TRBV12-4 and TRBJ1-2, with 7 bases fitting TRBD1. The CDR3 loop spans 13 amino acids. V shed 7 bases and J 7 bases; nucleotides not matched to a gene: 9. The CDR3 reads CASTYRGLGGYTF. The CDR3 coding sequence is TGTGCCAGCACCTATAGGGGGCTGGGTGGCTACACCTTC.

Notes on this clonotype: Because the CDR3 is missing its conserved closing phenylalanine or tryptophan, this is likely a read error. This rearrangement joins TRBV28 to TRBJ2-5, with 7 bases that match TRBD1. Germline V gene lookup returns CDR1 MDHEN and CDR2 SYDVKM. The CDR3 loop spans 14 amino acids. J was trimmed by 3 bases and V by 6 bases; bases with no gene match: 7. In DNA, the CDR3 is TGTGCCAGCAGAAATGGGGACAGCGAAGAGACCCAGTACTCC. It encodes CASRNGDSEETQYS.

CDR3 region: CASSSGSGNTIYF. DNA of the CDR3: TGTGCCAGCAGCTCGGGGAGTGGAAACACCATATATTTT. The V and J genes are TRBV9 and TRBJ1-3; no firm D call. Trimming stripped 4 bases from V and 3 bases from J, with 8 bases between. The CDR3 covers 13 residues. Germline CDR1 SGDLS, CDR2 YYNGEE.

This clonotype was seen a few times. The genes are TRBV20-1 and TRBJ2-7; 14 bases are shared with TRBD2. CDR3 size: 15 residues. With V trimmed by 2 bases and J by 3 bases, 3 bases remained unmatched. Germline-derived CDR1 and CDR2 are DFQATT and SNEGSKA (reference sequence). The CDR3 DNA follows: TGCAGTGCTAGAATGGGACTAGCGGGAGTCTACGAGCAGTACTTC. Translation gives CSARMGLAGVYEQYF.

V usage is TRBV3-1 and J usage is TRBJ2-4; 10 bases are a match to TRBD2. The CDR3 has 16 residues. Germline CDR1 and CDR2: LGHDT and YNNKEL (reference sequence). The trim removed 1 base at V and 5 bases at J, leaving 5 bases unmatched. The CDR3 sequence: CASSQAIAGGQNIQYF. In DNA form, the CDR3 reads TGTGCCAGCAGCCAAGCTATAGCGGGGGGTCAAAACATTCAGTACTTC.

This clonotype has at least ten counts. The chain employs TRBV5-1 and TRBJ2-2, with 14 positions matching TRBD2. V lost 4 bases to trimming and J lost 6 bases; unmatched junction nucleotides: 2. CDR1 and CDR2 (germline): SGHRS, YFSETQ. There are 15 residues in the CDR3. The CDR3 DNA follows: TGCGCCAGCAGCGCGGGACTAGCGGGGGCCGGGGAGCTGTTTTTT. It yields the protein CASSAGLAGAGELFF.

This clonotype was picked up many times. This chain uses TRBV7-2 with TRBJ2-1; 10 bases fit TRBD1. The junction had 13 bases not matched to a gene; V was cut back by 7 bases and J by 7 bases. The CDR3 runs to 16 residues. The V gene's germline CDR1 is SGHTA and CDR2 FQGNSA. The CDR3 here is CASTEHGTGAWNEQFF. In nucleotides, the CDR3 is TGTGCCAGCACCGAACATGGGACAGGGGCCTGGAATGAGCAGTTCTTC.

The chain links TRBV5-1 to TRBJ2-1; 8 bases map to TRBD2. V gave up 2 bases and J gave up 4 bases; unmatched junction bases: 5. Per germline, CDR1 SGHRS and CDR2 YFSETQ. This CDR3 is built from 15 residues. The CDR3 DNA reads as TGCGCCAGCAGCTTAGCGGGAGAGGGGTACAATGAGCAGTTCTTC. It codes for CASSLAGEGYNEQFF.

This clonotype came up many times. This chain uses TRBV2 with TRBJ2-1; 8 bases agree with TRBD1. The CDR3 covers 15 residues. Germline values: CDR1 SNHLY, CDR2 FYNNEI. After removal of 5 bases from V and 6 bases from J, the junction contained 9 bases not matched to a gene. CDR3 in DNA: TGTGCCAGCAGTCGGGACAGGCGAGAAACCAATGAGCAGTTCTTC. Translated: CASSRDRRETNEQFF.

This clonotype occurred many times. The chain has TRBV28 and TRBJ2-7; 10 bases match TRBD2. Per the germline V gene, CDR1 is MDHEN and CDR2 is SYDVKM. J was trimmed by 4 bases and V by 7 bases; bases with no gene match: 10. This CDR3 is built from 15 residues. As DNA, the CDR3 is TGTGCCAGCACAGTCGGTGGGACTAGCGATTACGAGCAGTACTTC. This encodes CASTVGGTSDYEQYF.

J is TRBJ2-7 and V is TRBV3-1, with 12 bases that match TRBD2. V shed 3 bases, J shed 6 bases, and the junction held 9 bases outside the gene matches. Per germline, CDR1 LGHDT and CDR2 YNNKEL (reference sequence). CDR3 length: 16 residues. The CDR3 DNA reads TGTGCCAGCAGCCACCAGACTAGCGGGAGTGGAATCGAGCAGTACTTC. Its protein is CASSHQTSGSGIEQYF.

V and J are TRBV29-1 and TRBJ2-7, with 7 bases matching TRBD2. This CDR3 has 14 residues. V lost 4 bases, J lost 5 bases, and 11 bases stayed unmatched. Germline CDR1 and CDR2: SQVTM and ANQGSEA. The CDR3 DNA reads TGCAGCGTTGGTCGTGCGGGAGTTACCCACGAGCAGTACTTC. Translation gives CSVGRAGVTHEQYF.

This clonotype was recorded many times. This chain links TRBV6-2 or TRBV6-3 with TRBJ2-3; D is unresolved. The CDR3 loop spans 13 amino acids. Germline CDR1 and CDR2: MNHEY and SVGEGT. V shed 5 bases and J shed 2 bases, with 8 bases lying between them. This CDR3 reads CASSPRATDTQYF. The CDR3 DNA sequence: TGTGCCAGCAGTCCTCGAGCCACAGATACGCAGTATTTT.

The chain uses TRBV11-3 and TRBJ1-1; D is possibly TRBD1 (5 bases). V was pared by 3 bases and J by 5 bases, with 10 bases between. CDR1 SGHNT and CDR2 YENEEA come from the germline V gene. The CDR3 sequence is 13 residues long. The CDR3: CASSFQGGTEAFF. The DNA for the CDR3 is TGTGCCAGCAGCTTTCAGGGAGGAACTGAAGCTTTCTTT.

The chain combines TRBV2 with TRBJ2-6; D gene unclear. This CDR3 is built from 16 residues. In germline, CDR1 is SNHLY, CDR2 FYNNEI. V shed 3 bases and J shed 4 bases, with 13 bases lying between them. Here the CDR3 reads CASSEVANPGANVLTF. CDR3 DNA: TGTGCCAGCAGTGAGGTGGCCAACCCAGGGGCCAACGTCCTGACTTTC.

A few counts support this clonotype. The rearrangement uses TRBV29-1 and TRBJ1-1, with a possible D match to TRBD1 (5 bases). Between the trimmed V and J ends, which lost 6 bases and 0 bases, there was a span of 11 bases. This CDR3 contains 13 residues. From germline, CDR1 is SQVTM and CDR2 ANQGSEA. The CDR3 DNA sequence: TGCAGCGTGGGACCGAGAATGAACACTGAAGCTTTCTTT. Encoded protein: CSVGPRMNTEAFF.

The rearrangement joins TRBV11-2 to TRBJ2-7; maybe TRBD2 (6 bases). There are 13 residues in the CDR3. V gave up 5 bases and J gave up 4 bases, with 12 bases separating them. Germline CDR1 reads SGHAT; CDR2 reads FQNNGV. The CDR3 here is CASSPRDFYEQYF. CDR3 coding DNA: TGTGCCAGCAGCCCCAGGGACTTTTACGAGCAGTACTTC.